This is a list of T cell receptor beta chains from one sample in a study of CD8 T cells in Susac syndrome. From the immunoSEQ multiplex PCR reads, TCRdb called clonotypes with MiXCR, one entry per CDR3 protein. Of around 300,000 distinct CDR3 sequences listed, around nine tenths are singletons. The sequencing sample was made of CD8+ T cells from PBMCs. These receptors were obtained from a human donor with multiple sclerosis. The CDR3 runs from the conserved cysteine through the conserved F or W. Each record gives: clone size, V gene, J gene, D gene, CDR3 DNA, CDR3 protein. The D gene is left open where the match is weak. Only some rows state a clone size, as once, few, many or a class for expanded clones.

abundance: once; v_gene: TRBV7-9; j_gene: TRBJ2-7; d_gene: TRBD2; CDR3nt: TGTGCCAGCAGCCCCGAGACTAGCGGGAGTTACGAGCAGTACTTC; CDR3aa: CASSPETSGSYEQYF
abundance: .; v_gene: TRBV30; j_gene: TRBJ2-2; d_gene: TRBD2; CDR3nt: TGTGCCTGGAGTTCCCTGGGGGACCTTAGCGGGAGGGCCCGTCACACCGGGGAGCTGTTTTTT; CDR3aa: CAWSSLGDLSGRARHTGELFF
abundance: .; v_gene: TRBV20-1; j_gene: TRBJ1-6; d_gene: TRBD1; CDR3nt: TGCAGTGCTAGGCCCTTAGGGGGCTTTTCACCCCTCCACTTT; CDR3aa: CSARPLGGFSPLHF
abundance: .; v_gene: TRBV20-1; j_gene: TRBJ2-7; d_gene: .; CDR3nt: TGCAGTGCTAGAGATCAGCAGGGTGGCTACGAGCAGTACTTC; CDR3aa: CSARDQQGGYEQYF
abundance: once; v_gene: TRBV6-5; j_gene: TRBJ2-7; d_gene: .; CDR3nt: TGTGCCAGCAGTTACTCCCGGGACATGGGGTTGTGGCAGTACTTC; CDR3aa: CASSYSRDMGLWQYF
abundance: .; v_gene: TRBV12-3/TRBV12-4; j_gene: TRBJ2-7; d_gene: .; CDR3nt: TGTGCCAGCACCGCGAAAATTTCCTACGAGCAGTACTTC; CDR3aa: CASTAKISYEQYF
abundance: .; v_gene: TRBV6-2/TRBV6-3; j_gene: TRBJ2-1; d_gene: .; CDR3nt: TGTGCCAGCGAAGGACAGCCCGCCTACAATGAGCAGTTCTTC; CDR3aa: CASEGQPAYNEQFF
abundance: .; v_gene: TRBV19; j_gene: TRBJ2-2; d_gene: .; CDR3nt: TGTGCCAGTATGGGGGGACACAACACCGGGGAGCTGTTTTTT; CDR3aa: CASMGGHNTGELFF
abundance: .; v_gene: TRBV19; j_gene: TRBJ2-7; d_gene: TRBD1; CDR3nt: TGTGCCAGTAGTTCAATGACAGGGACCCTCTCCTACGAGCAGTACTTC; CDR3aa: CASSSMTGTLSYEQYF
abundance: .; v_gene: TRBV4-1; j_gene: TRBJ1-2; d_gene: .; CDR3nt: TGCGCCAGCAGCCAAGAGTACACTTCGTATGGCTACACCTTC; CDR3aa: CASSQEYTSYGYTF
abundance: .; v_gene: TRBV5-1; j_gene: TRBJ1-1; d_gene: .; CDR3nt: TGCGCCAGCAGCCACCCCAGCACTGAAGCTTTCTTT; CDR3aa: CASSHPSTEAFF
abundance: .; v_gene: TRBV12-3/TRBV12-4; j_gene: TRBJ2-1; d_gene: .; CDR3nt: TGTGCCAGCTGGGGGGGCCATGAGCAGTTCTTC; CDR3aa: CASWGGHEQFF
abundance: .; v_gene: TRBV5-5; j_gene: TRBJ2-5; d_gene: .; CDR3nt: TGTGCCAGCAGCCCTCTTGCGGAGACCCAGTACTTC; CDR3aa: CASSPLAETQYF
abundance: .; v_gene: TRBV28; j_gene: TRBJ1-1; d_gene: .; CDR3nt: TGTGCCAGCAGTTTTGTCGGGAACACTGAAGCTTTCTTT; CDR3aa: CASSFVGNTEAFF
abundance: .; v_gene: TRBV12-3/TRBV12-4; j_gene: TRBJ2-1; d_gene: .; CDR3nt: TGTGCCAGCAGTTTAGAGGGGTATTGGGTTGATGAGCAGTTCTTC; CDR3aa: CASSLEGYWVDEQFF
abundance: .; v_gene: TRBV7-3; j_gene: TRBJ2-7; d_gene: TRBD2; CDR3nt: TGTGCCAGCAGCTCCTACGGGGGGGCAAAGAACGAGCAGTACTTC; CDR3aa: CASSSYGGAKNEQYF
abundance: once; v_gene: TRBV23-1; j_gene: TRBJ1-1; d_gene: .; CDR3nt: TGCGCCAGCAGTCAATCCGCTAGGGTGACTGAAGCTTTCTTT; CDR3aa: CASSQSARVTEAFF
abundance: .; v_gene: TRBV5-5; j_gene: TRBJ2-7; d_gene: TRBD1; CDR3nt: TGTGCCAGCAGCGACGGGACAGGGGGATACGAGCAGTACTTC; CDR3aa: CASSDGTGGYEQYF
abundance: .; v_gene: TRBV11-2; j_gene: TRBJ1-6; d_gene: .; CDR3nt: TGTGCCAGCAGCTTAGGCCCCGCTCTGAGTTCACCCCTCCACTTT; CDR3aa: CASSLGPALSSPLHF
abundance: .; v_gene: TRBV28; j_gene: TRBJ1-2; d_gene: .; CDR3nt: TGTGCCAGCTCCACGAGAAGGTCGTTAAAAGGGAATGGCTACACCTTC; CDR3aa: CASSTRRSLKGNGYTF
abundance: .; v_gene: TRBV7-9; j_gene: TRBJ1-1; d_gene: TRBD1; CDR3nt: TGTGCCAGCACCGGACAGGGACTGCACACTGAAGCTTTCTTT; CDR3aa: CASTGQGLHTEAFF
abundance: once; v_gene: TRBV10-3; j_gene: TRBJ2-5; d_gene: TRBD2; CDR3nt: TGTGCCATCAGCGACGGACTAGCGGGGAAAGAGACCCAGTACTTC; CDR3aa: CAISDGLAGKETQYF
abundance: once; v_gene: TRBV5-4; j_gene: TRBJ2-1; d_gene: TRBD2; CDR3nt: TGTGCCAGCAGCTTGGTAGCGGGAGGGGGCGATGAGCAGTTCTTC; CDR3aa: CASSLVAGGGDEQFF
abundance: .; v_gene: TRBV6-4; j_gene: TRBJ2-1; d_gene: TRBD2; CDR3nt: TGTGCCAGCAGTGACTATGGGGGAGGGCCTGAAGAGCAGTTCTTC; CDR3aa: CASSDYGGGPEEQFF
abundance: .; v_gene: TRBV5-5; j_gene: TRBJ2-7; d_gene: TRBD2; CDR3nt: TGTGCCAGCAGCTTGGCGCTAGCGGACATCTACGAGCAGTACTTC; CDR3aa: CASSLALADIYEQYF
abundance: .; v_gene: TRBV13; j_gene: TRBJ1-2; d_gene: .; CDR3nt: TGTGCCAGCAGCTCTACCCAGGGCCGGCATGGCTACACCTTC; CDR3aa: CASSSTQGRHGYTF
abundance: .; v_gene: TRBV30; j_gene: TRBJ2-7; d_gene: .; CDR3nt: TGTGCCTGGAGTGTACACTCGGGCAGGGCAGCCTACGAGCAGTACTTC; CDR3aa: CAWSVHSGRAAYEQYF
abundance: .; v_gene: TRBV19; j_gene: TRBJ1-1; d_gene: .; CDR3nt: TGTGCCAGTAGTATGACAGAGAACACTGAAGCTTTCTTT; CDR3aa: CASSMTENTEAFF
abundance: .; v_gene: TRBV7-7; j_gene: TRBJ2-5; d_gene: TRBD1; CDR3nt: TGTGCTAGCAGCTTCGGACAGGGGGCCGTTGAGACCCAGTACTTC; CDR3aa: CASSFGQGAVETQYF
abundance: .; v_gene: TRBV7-9; j_gene: TRBJ2-1; d_gene: .; CDR3nt: TGTGCCAGTCCGACTTCCTACAATGAGCAGTTCTTC; CDR3aa: CASPTSYNEQFF
abundance: .; v_gene: TRBV12-3/TRBV12-4; j_gene: TRBJ1-5; d_gene: .; CDR3nt: TGTGCCAGCAGTTTAGGAGGGACACGCAATCAGCCCCAGCATTTT; CDR3aa: CASSLGGTRNQPQHF
abundance: .; v_gene: TRBV20-1; j_gene: TRBJ2-3; d_gene: .; CDR3nt: TGCAGTGCAGACGACTGGGAAAGGACAGATACGCAGTATTTT; CDR3aa: CSADDWERTDTQYF
abundance: .; v_gene: TRBV30; j_gene: TRBJ2-1; d_gene: .; CDR3nt: TGTGCCTGGAGTCCGGGTGACTTTAATGAGCAGTTCTTC; CDR3aa: CAWSPGDFNEQFF
abundance: .; v_gene: TRBV4-2; j_gene: TRBJ2-1; d_gene: .; CDR3nt: TGTGCCAGCAGCCAAGATCCCTTGATGGGGTACAATGAGCAGTTCTTC; CDR3aa: CASSQDPLMGYNEQFF
abundance: once; v_gene: TRBV7-2; j_gene: TRBJ2-3; d_gene: TRBD2; CDR3nt: TGTGCCAGCAGCCCCTCAGCGGGAGGGCCGGGCACAGATACGCAGTATTTT; CDR3aa: CASSPSAGGPGTDTQYF
abundance: .; v_gene: TRBV12-3/TRBV12-4; j_gene: TRBJ1-5; d_gene: .; CDR3nt: TGTGCCAGCAGGAGAGGGACGAATCAGCCCCAGCATTTT; CDR3aa: CASRRGTNQPQHF